The source of this T cell receptor (beta chain) is a study of early T cells in non-severe SARS-CoV-2 infection. Turning to the study itself: The authors sequenced bulk RNA from unsorted whole blood, leaving chains unpaired.

Individual cDNA molecules carried attached unique molecular identifiers. One entry per CDR3 protein, called by TCRdb with MiXCR from the 5' RACE reads. The table includes about 60,000 distinct CDR3 sequences, approximately 12% detected once. Study observations and caveats: Anti-spike CD8 responses were favored in VDJdb matching, and private and CD4 specificities were missed.

This clonotype was observed a few times. The antigen is not known. Sequencing was performed on whole blood. This TCR came from an adult who was a healthcare worker with PCR-confirmed SARS-CoV-2 infection or an uninfected control (not recorded which).

The CDR3 DNA is TGCGCCAGCAGCCCCGAAGCGGGGGGGATCACAGATACGCAGTATTTT. Translating gives CASSPEAGGITDTQYF. The chain uses TRBV5-1 and TRBJ2-3, with 10 nucleotides matching TRBD2. CDR1 is SGHRS and CDR2 is YFSETQ in the germline V gene. With 4 bases clipped from V and 2 bases from J, the junction kept 7 bases outside the gene matches. The CDR3 spans 16 residues.